This T cell receptor (beta chain) was sequenced during a study of CXCR3 chemokines and chemotherapy response in bladder cancer. TCRdb passed the PCR reads through MiXCR, listing each CDR3 protein once. Of about 12,000 distinct CDR3 sequences listed, around 12% are singletons. This clonotype was observed a handful of times. The CDR3 runs 14 residues. Germline lookup yields CDR1 DFQATT and CDR2 SNEGSKA (reference sequence). V was trimmed by 0 bases and J by 7 bases, leaving 15 bases between them. The sequence derives from a human donor with bladder cancer that did not respond to neoadjuvant chemotherapy. This chain links TRBV20-1 with TRBJ1-2, with D maybe TRBD1 (5 bases). Sampling was performed from a patient whose treatment included neoadjuvant chemotherapy. As DNA, the CDR3 is TGCAGTGCTAGAGACCACGAGGGGAGAGGTGGCTACACCTTC. The encoded protein is CSARDHEGRGGYTF.